These 7 T cell receptor beta chains share one sample of origin, sequenced in a study of T-cell reconstitution after alpha-beta-depleted transplantation in children (dated by TCRdb to the mid-2010s). What the treatment or condition label conveys for this sample: allogeneic hematopoietic cell transplantation with graft depleted of TCRalphabeta T cells and CD19 B cells. Libraries were built with PCR. Sequencing took place on an Illumina HiSeq 2500. TCR library preparation used molecular barcoding, with unique molecular identifiers applied to normalize quantification of the TCRbeta repertoire. TCRdb reprocessing: public reads trimmed at Q25 with fastp, clones called with MiXCR, in-frame beta chains kept. A single entry per CDR3 protein holds the most common genes and DNA from its merged rows. In all, the sample holds approximately 490,000 distinct CDR3 sequences, and about 10% of those were seen once. Of the sample, approximately 2% is held by the ten largest clones.

Here the sequenced sample was PBMCs, taken before TCRalphabeta/CD19-depleted stem cell transplant. These receptors all come from a child under 10 years old with inherited bone marrow failure, due to receive a stem cell transplant.

This clonotype was seen a few times. The rearrangement joins TRBV20-1 to TRBJ1-5; D call uncertain. The length of the CDR3 is 13 residues. V lost 3 bases to trimming and J lost 4 bases, with 10 bases between them. The germline CDR1 and CDR2 sequences are DFQATT and SNEGSKA (reference sequence). The CDR3 is CSASVPPNQPQHF. CDR3 DNA: TGCAGTGCTAGTGTCCCACCAAATCAGCCCCAGCATTTT.

This clonotype occurred many times. This rearrangement joins TRBV7-2 to TRBJ2-7; tentative D call: TRBD2 (5 bases). Between the trimmed V and J ends, which lost 1 base and 3 bases, there was a span of 13 bases. The CDR3 totals 15 residues. In germline, CDR1 is SGHTA, CDR2 FQGNSA. In DNA form, the CDR3 reads TGTGCCAGCAGCTTAGGGGCCGGGATTTACTACGAGCAGTACTTC. Translation: CASSLGAGIYYEQYF.

The chain is built from TRBV30 and TRBJ1-6, with D possibly being TRBD1 (5 bases). The CDR3 is 12 amino acids. V shed 4 bases and J shed 11 bases, with 12 bases lying between them. From germline, CDR1 is GTSNPN and CDR2 SVGIG (reference sequence). DNA for the CDR3: TGTGCCTGGACAGGGATTTTGACACCCCTCCACTTT. Translation gives CAWTGILTPLHF.

This clonotype showed up many times. The genes are TRBV29-1 and TRBJ2-1; weak D call: TRBD1 (6 bases). The CDR3 runs 14 residues. Germline CDR1 is SQVTM and CDR2 is ANQGSEA. Trimming took off 1 base at V and 6 bases at J, with 13 bases between the two ends. The CDR3: CSVEGGRGANEQFF. The CDR3 DNA reads as TGCAGCGTTGAAGGGGGCAGGGGTGCCAATGAGCAGTTCTTC.

This clonotype occurred many times. The chain employs TRBV5-4 and TRBJ2-7; possibly TRBD2 for D (6 bases). This CDR3 is built from 16 residues. V was shortened by 0 bases and J by 2 bases, with 15 bases between the two germline ends. The germline CDR1 and CDR2 sequences are SGHNT and YYREEE (reference sequence). The DNA of the CDR3 is TGTGCCAGCAGCTTGGCCTCGCGGGATCCCCCCTACGAGCAGTACTTC. This encodes CASSLASRDPPYEQYF.

This clonotype was recorded at least ten times. CDR3 bases: TGTGCCAGCAGTTTCATTCGAGGGGGCACAGATACGCAGTATTTT. Amino acid sequence: CASSFIRGGTDTQYF. The V gene is TRBV27, the J gene TRBJ2-3; the D call may be TRBD1 or TRBD2 (5 bases each). V was cut by 3 bases and J by 1 base, with 11 bases left in between. CDR1 is MNHEY and CDR2 is SMNVEV in the germline V gene (reference sequence). The length of the CDR3 is 15 residues.

This clonotype was recorded many times. The chain uses TRBV27 and TRBJ2-1; possibly TRBD1 for D (6 bases). CDR1 and CDR2 (germline): MNHEY, SMNVEV (reference sequence). The CDR3 is 14 amino acids. V dropped 4 bases and J dropped 1 base, with 8 bases sitting between them. CDR3 nucleotide sequence: TGTGCCAGCAGTTCAGGGGCATCCTACAATGAGCAGTTCTTC. Residues: CASSSGASYNEQFF.